Listed below are T cell receptor beta chains from one sample, sequenced in a study of T cell changes during pregnancy in multiple sclerosis. The assay was immunoSEQ multiplex PCR, and TCRdb's table has in-frame clones only and misses some. The profile covers 50,000 to 65,000 clones, with 93% appearing a single time and 3.2% taken by the ten largest. The sample here was CD8+ T cells from peripheral blood mononuclear cells, taken in the second trimester of pregnancy. All receptors come from a female donor with multiple sclerosis, enrolled in a pregnancy study. CDR3s leave out the opening cysteine and the closing phenylalanine or tryptophan. Only part of the rows carry a size: once, few, many, or a class if the clone is expanded.

size: NA
V: TRBV19
J: TRBJ2-5
CDR3: ASRWTGTEETQY

size: NA
V: TRBV2
J: TRBJ2-1
CDR3: ASSVWEGGNEQF

size: NA
V: TRBV27
J: TRBJ2-1
CDR3: ASSSALAGAYNEQF

size: NA
V: TRBV19
J: TRBJ1-5
CDR3: ASSITGTLNQPQH

size: NA
V: TRBV10-2
J: TRBJ1-1
CDR3: ASKTKRNTEAF

size: NA
V: TRBV11-3
J: TRBJ1-1
CDR3: ASSFTNTEAF

size: NA
V: TRBV10-1
J: TRBJ1-1
CDR3: ASSGKGQPYTEAF

size: NA
V: TRBV27
J: TRBJ2-5
CDR3: ASSLSGSLETQY

size: NA
V: TRBV2
J: TRBJ1-4
CDR3: ASSVSPTNEKLF

size: NA
V: TRBV2
J: TRBJ1-5
CDR3: ASTGMSNQPQH

size: NA
V: TRBV5-5
J: TRBJ1-2
CDR3: ASSLDRGLSYGYT

size: NA
V: TRBV15
J: TRBJ2-7
CDR3: ATSRAAVSYEQY

size: NA
V: TRBV5-4
J: TRBJ2-3
CDR3: ASKEGLAGETDTQY

size: once
V: TRBV4-1
J: TRBJ2-3
CDR3: ASSPRGGNYDTQY

size: NA
V: TRBV30
J: TRBJ1-5
CDR3: AWSAGTGVQPQH

size: NA
V: TRBV27
J: TRBJ2-7
CDR3: ASIPPTGTGGGEQY

size: NA
V: TRBV5-1
J: TRBJ2-1
CDR3: ASSWDSYNEQF

size: few
V: TRBV28
J: TRBJ1-1
CDR3: ASSLSQGNTEAF

size: NA
V: TRBV4-3
J: TRBJ2-7
CDR3: ASSHGLADYEQY

size: NA
V: TRBV7-4
J: TRBJ2-7
CDR3: ARIGGDRIYEQY

size: NA
V: TRBV28
J: TRBJ1-1
CDR3: ASSEVGGTNTEAF

size: NA
V: TRBV28
J: TRBJ2-1
CDR3: ASSLSSSYNEQF

size: NA
V: TRBV27
J: TRBJ2-7
CDR3: ASSLSWGGSRYEQY

size: NA
V: TRBV9
J: TRBJ2-1
CDR3: ASSVPSGLAEGPSSYNEQF

size: once
V: TRBV5-6
J: TRBJ1-5
CDR3: ASSLGARNQPQH

size: once
V: TRBV15
J: TRBJ2-1
CDR3: ATSSVGRNEQF

size: NA
V: TRBV5-1
J: TRBJ2-7
CDR3: ASSWGPVYEQY

size: NA
V: TRBV7-9
J: TRBJ2-3
CDR3: ASSGTSGSTDTQY

size: NA
V: TRBV9
J: TRBJ1-1
CDR3: ASSVGGGREAF

size: NA
V: TRBV5-1
J: TRBJ2-1
CDR3: ASSFGREQF

size: NA
V: TRBV29-1
J: TRBJ2-7
CDR3: SVTGLSYEQY

size: NA
V: TRBV13
J: TRBJ2-5
CDR3: ASSPPTESTQY

size: NA
V: TRBV2
J: TRBJ2-7
CDR3: ASSEAAQGSWLEQY

size: NA
V: TRBV9
J: TRBJ2-2
CDR3: ASSRSTSGNTGELF

size: NA
V: TRBV5-4
J: TRBJ2-7
CDR3: ASSWGTGAYEQY

size: NA
V: TRBV28
J: TRBJ1-1
CDR3: ASSFFSSEAF

size: NA
V: TRBV7-9
J: TRBJ2-7
CDR3: ASISGTSGSAY

size: NA
V: TRBV28
J: TRBJ1-1
CDR3: ASQGISTEAF

size: NA
V: TRBV7-3
J: TRBJ1-2
CDR3: ASSFPRYRAAYGYT

size: NA
V: TRBV4-2
J: TRBJ2-3
CDR3: ASSQDHAGSTDTQY